These 30 T cell receptor beta chains were sequenced from one sample in a study of a mutant IDH1 vaccine in newly diagnosed glioma. Sequencing was performed with immunoSEQ multiplex PCR; in TCRdb, only in-frame clones are kept and a portion is missing. The table shows tens of thousands of clones, with 83% occurring only once. Time point of the sample: baseline, week 1 (first vaccination visit). The treatment denotes: pre-vaccination baseline after standard-of-care therapy. Sequences were derived from PBMCs, sampled from a glioma patient treated with radiotherapy, temozolomide or both. The source is a woman in her forties or fifties with glioma.

J is TRBJ1-3 and V is TRBV7-2, with D possibly being TRBD1 (5 bases). The germline V and J ends were trimmed by 5 bases and 4 bases, with 18 bases remaining between them. This CDR3 spans 16 amino acids. Germline V gives CDR1 SGHTA, CDR2 FQGNSA. CDR3 protein: CASSVTGRSFGNTIYF. The CDR3 DNA reads as TGTGCCAGCAGCGTAACGGGACGTTCATTCGGAAACACCATATATTTT.

This rearrangement joins TRBV7-7 to TRBJ2-6; TRBD1 matches at 7 bases. V dropped 5 bases and J dropped 4; count of bases not matched to a gene: 8. This CDR3 has 16 amino acids. Germline V lookup: CDR1 SSHAT, CDR2 FNYEAQ (reference sequence). The CDR3 DNA reads TGTGCCAGCAGCCCACTGACAGGGAACGGGGCCAACGTCCTGACTTTC. As protein: CASSPLTGNGANVLTF.

The chain couples TRBV5-1 to TRBJ2-2; TRBD1 matches 10 bases. CDR3 length: 15 residues. The germline V gene has CDR1 SGHRS and CDR2 YFSETQ. Trimming removed 4 bases from V and 6 bases from J; junction bases left unmatched: 6. The DNA for the CDR3 is TGCGCCAGCAGCCGGGACAGGGGAAGCGCCGGGGAGCTGTTTTTT. Translating gives CASSRDRGSAGELFF.

This chain connects TRBV7-9 to TRBJ1-1; D ambiguous. Per germline, CDR1 SEHNR and CDR2 FQNEAQ (reference sequence). Trimming stripped 5 bases from V and 5 bases from J, with 15 bases between. This CDR3 is 14 amino acids long. The CDR3 coding sequence is TGTGCCAGCAGCGGTCTGGGCGTGGCGACTGAAGCTTTCTTT. This gives the protein CASSGLGVATEAFF. The whole variable domain, remainder taken from reference TRBV7-9 and TRBJ1-1, is DTGVSQNPRHKITKRGQNVTFRCDPISEHNRLYWYRQTLGQGPEFLTYFQNEAQLEKSRLLSDRFSAERPKGSFSTLEIQRTEQGDSAMYLCASSGLGVATEAFFGQGTRLTVV.

This rearrangement joins TRBV11-2 to TRBJ2-2, with D unclear. Looked up from germline, CDR1 is SGHAT and CDR2 is FQNNGV. Between the trimmed V and J ends, which lost 5 bases and 6 bases, there was a span of 7 bases. The CDR3 sequence is 12 residues long. The DNA for the CDR3 is TGTGCCAGCAGCCTTTGGGCCGGGGAGCTGTTTTTT. It specifies CASSLWAGELFF.

V gene TRBV9 combines with J gene TRBJ2-3; the D is unclear. The CDR3 is 14 amino acids. Germline V gene data show CDR1 as SGDLS and CDR2 as YYNGEE. The V end was cut by 2 bases, the J end by 2 bases, with 9 bases between. The CDR3 loop reads CASSVGPPTDTQYF. The CDR3 DNA reads as TGTGCCAGCAGCGTGGGCCCACCCACAGATACGCAGTATTTT.

This clone appeared a single time. The J gene is TRBJ1-1, the V gene TRBV19; D may be TRBD1 (5 bases). The CDR3 totals 12 residues. Germline V gene data show CDR1 as LNHDA and CDR2 as SQIVND (reference sequence). Trimming stripped 6 bases from V and 7 bases from J, with 12 bases between. CDR3 DNA sequence: TGTGCCAGTAGGGCCGGGGCACGTGAAGCTTTCTTT. It encodes CASRAGAREAFF.

The gene calls are TRBV4-3 and TRBJ1-2; D ambiguous. The germline gives CDR1 LGHNA, CDR2 YSLEER. Trimming left V 0 bases short and J 0 bases short, with 11 bases between. The CDR3 runs to 16 residues. The CDR3 coding sequence is TGCGCCAGCAGCCAAGATGGAGTAGGTTCTAACTATGGCTACACCTTC. Its translation is CASSQDGVGSNYGYTF.

The chain carries TRBV15 and TRBJ1-5; unclear D gene. Per the germline V gene, CDR1 is LNHNV and CDR2 is YYDKDF (reference sequence). The CDR3 totals 14 residues. The V end was cut by 5 bases, the J end by 4 bases, with 12 bases between. This chain's CDR3 is CATSPRWDNQPQHF. CDR3 bases: TGTGCCACCAGCCCCAGATGGGATAATCAGCCCCAGCATTTT.

As DNA, the CDR3 is TGTGCCAGCAGCTTAGGGAAGTGGAATCTTGGCGTGAAACAGTACTTC. Translating it yields CASSLGKWNLGVKQYF. This sequence joins TRBV7-2 and TRBJ2-7; D call uncertain. Germline CDR1 SGHTA, CDR2 FQGNSA. The CDR3 runs 16 residues. V lost 1 base to trimming and J lost 10 bases, with 23 bases between them.

This clone was counted a single time. V gene TRBV30 combines with J gene TRBJ1-5; a possible D gene is TRBD1 (6 bases). V was trimmed by 3 bases and J by 4 bases, leaving 13 bases between them. Per germline, CDR1 GTSNPN and CDR2 SVGIG (reference sequence). This CDR3 comprises 14 residues. Written as DNA, the CDR3 is TGTGCCTGGAGCCGGGACACTAATAATCAGCCCCAGCATTTT. Residues: CAWSRDTNNQPQHF.

J is TRBJ2-5 and V is TRBV12-5, with unresolved D. The germline V and J ends were trimmed by 1 base and 7 bases, with 4 bases remaining between them. CDR3 length equals 11 residues. Germline V gives CDR1 LGHNT, CDR2 FRNRAP. The CDR3 loop reads CASGLERTQYF. Here the CDR3 DNA reads TGTGCTAGTGGTTTGGAGAGGACCCAGTACTTC.

This clone was seen more than once but under ten times. The J gene is TRBJ1-1, the V gene TRBV11-1, with TRBD1 identical over 7 bases. The CDR3 has 14 amino acids. J was trimmed by 3 bases and V by 6 bases; bases with no gene match: 7. Germline-derived CDR1 and CDR2 are SGHAT and FQDESV (reference sequence). The CDR3 sequence is CASSKTGAHTEAFF. In DNA form, the CDR3 reads TGTGCCAGCAGTAAAACAGGGGCACACACTGAAGCTTTCTTT.

This clone was counted only a few times. The chain combines TRBV30 with TRBJ2-1, with D tentatively TRBD1 (6 bases). Germline CDR1 is GTSNPN and CDR2 is SVGIG (reference sequence). V was pared by 1 base and J by 3 bases, with 16 bases between. The CDR3 is 16 residues long. For the CDR3, the DNA is TGTGCCTGGAGTGGACAGGAGACCTCGCGCTACAATGAGCAGTTCTTC. It codes for CAWSGQETSRYNEQFF.

The chain couples TRBV4-1 to TRBJ2-2; no definite D call. V dropped 1 base and J dropped 4 bases, with 7 bases sitting between them. The CDR3 is 14 residues long. Germline V gene data show CDR1 as MGHRA and CDR2 as YSYEKL. In DNA, the CDR3 is TGCGCCAGCAGCCAAGGACGGTCCACCGGGGAGCTGTTTTTT. It translates to CASSQGRSTGELFF.

The CDR3 here is CSAGASYGYTF. The CDR3 coding sequence is TGCAGTGCGGGGGCCTCCTATGGCTACACCTTC. The chain combines TRBV20-1 with TRBJ1-2, with D maybe TRBD1 (6 bases). The CDR3 spans 11 residues. Germline lookup yields CDR1 DFQATT and CDR2 SNEGSKA (reference sequence). Trimming took off 6 bases at V and 4 bases at J, with 9 bases between the two ends.

This clone was observed a single time. J is TRBJ2-3 and V is TRBV5-4, with 8 bases that match TRBD1. J was trimmed by 1 base and V by 0 bases; bases with no gene match: 7. The CDR3 has 17 residues. The germline V gene encodes CDR1 SGHNT and CDR2 YYREEE (reference sequence). CDR3 loop: CASSLASGGIGTDTQYF. The CDR3 DNA follows: TGTGCCAGCAGCTTGGCCTCAGGGGGCATTGGCACAGATACGCAGTATTTT.

The V gene is TRBV18, the J gene TRBJ1-1, with D tentatively TRBD1 (5 bases). Germline V gene data show CDR1 as KGHSH and CDR2 as LQKENI. The CDR3 sequence is 14 residues long. V was shortened by 4 bases and J by 1 base, with 10 bases between the two germline ends. CDR3 in amino acids: CASSRGTENTEAFF. The CDR3 region has the DNA TGTGCCAGCTCACGAGGGACGGAGAACACTGAAGCTTTCTTT.

V and J are TRBV6-1 and TRBJ1-2; perhaps TRBD1 as D (5 bases). Trimming took 3 bases from V and 2 from J, leaving 19 bases between them. Germline V gene data show CDR1 as MNHNS and CDR2 as SASEGT. The CDR3 length is 17 residues. The CDR3 sequence is CASSDGRTSVRNYGYTF. CDR3 nucleotides: TGTGCCAGCAGTGACGGGAGGACATCCGTGAGGAACTATGGCTACACCTTC.

The chain links TRBV19 to TRBJ1-2, with 10 bases aligning to TRBD1. The germline gives CDR1 LNHDA, CDR2 SQIVND (reference sequence). CDR3 size: 15 residues. The trim removed 5 bases at V and 2 bases at J, leaving 5 bases unmatched. CDR3 in amino acids: CASSLRTGGNYGYTF. The CDR3 coding sequence is TGTGCCAGTAGTCTCCGGACAGGGGGGAACTATGGCTACACCTTC.

The chain is built from TRBV10-3 and TRBJ2-1, with 8 bases lining up with TRBD2. The CDR3 spans 13 residues. Losses at the gene ends were 3 bases for V and 7 bases for J; bases not matched to a gene: 2. Germline values: CDR1 ENHRY, CDR2 SYGVKD. CDR3 sequence reads: CAISESGGNEQFF. CDR3 coding DNA: TGTGCCATCAGTGAAAGCGGGGGAAATGAGCAGTTCTTC.

V and J are TRBV4-1 and TRBJ2-7; D gene ambiguous. This CDR3 region has 15 residues. Germline CDR1 is MGHRA and CDR2 is YSYEKL. Trimming stripped 0 bases from V and 2 bases from J, with 11 bases between. CDR3 region: CASSQERGQTYEQYF. Here the CDR3 DNA reads TGCGCCAGCAGCCAAGAGCGTGGGCAGACCTACGAGCAGTACTTC.

The chain links TRBV7-9 to TRBJ2-7; a weak D match, TRBD2 (5 bases). The germline CDR1 and CDR2 sequences are SEHNR and FQNEAQ (reference sequence). V was pared by 7 bases and J by 6 bases, with 13 bases between. There are 12 residues in the CDR3. The CDR3 nucleotides read TGTGCCAGCACCCACATCGGAGGCGAGCAGTACTTC. It encodes CASTHIGGEQYF.

The chain has TRBV19 and TRBJ1-1; perhaps TRBD1 as D (6 bases). Trimming took 5 bases from V and 10 from J, leaving 11 bases between them. The CDR3 contains 11 residues. The V gene's germline CDR1 is LNHDA and CDR2 SQIVND (reference sequence). The CDR3 sequence: CASSVGTRAFF. As DNA, the CDR3 is TGTGCCAGTAGTGTCGGGACAAGAGCTTTCTTT.

The chain is built from TRBV7-2 and TRBJ1-4; a possible D gene is TRBD1 (5 bases). The CDR3 totals 14 residues. Trimming left V 5 bases short and J 0 bases short, with 7 bases between. Germline V gives CDR1 SGHTA, CDR2 FQGNSA. CDR3 region: CASSPRATNEKLFF. As DNA, the CDR3 is TGTGCCAGCAGCCCCAGGGCAACTAATGAAAAACTGTTTTTT.

The chain uses TRBV19 and TRBJ1-5; perhaps TRBD1 as D (5 bases). This CDR3 comprises 15 residues. The V gene lost 1 base and the J gene lost 3 bases, with 10 bases spanning the gap. The germline V gene encodes CDR1 LNHDA and CDR2 SQIVND (reference sequence). CDR3 DNA sequence: TGTGCCAGTAGTATAGCCAGGGTTTTCAATCAGCCCCAGCATTTT. Its translation is CASSIARVFNQPQHF.

The chain recombines TRBV11-2 with TRBJ2-7; the D is unclear. With 4 bases removed from V and 0 bases from J, the gap between germline ends came to 16 bases. The CDR3 spans 16 residues. Germline V CDR1 and CDR2: SGHAT, FQNNGV. The CDR3 is CASSSTKETNSYEQYF. CDR3 sequence (DNA): TGTGCCAGCAGCTCGACCAAAGAAACTAACTCCTACGAGCAGTACTTC.

V is TRBV7-2 and J is TRBJ2-7, with TRBD1 matching 7 bases. The V segment lost 6 bases and the J segment 3 bases; nucleotides outside the gene matches: 20. This CDR3 is built from 18 residues. CDR1 and CDR2 (germline): SGHTA, FQGNSA. The DNA of the CDR3 is TGTGCCAGCAGGGGTGCCGGGACAGATCAATTAGATTTCTACGAGCAGTACTTC. It yields the protein CASRGAGTDQLDFYEQYF.

CDR3 DNA sequence: TGTGCCAGCAGAGAACAGGGGGCCGAAGGGGAAAAACTGTTTTTT. It specifies CASREQGAEGEKLFF. The chain links TRBV2 to TRBJ1-4, with 9 bases identical to TRBD1. Germline V lookup: CDR1 SNHLY, CDR2 FYNNEI. The V gene end was trimmed by 6 bases and the J gene end by 8 bases; junction bases not matched to a gene: 10. This CDR3 comprises 15 residues. Based on the CDR3 plus reference TRBV2 and TRBJ1-4, the full variable domain is EPEVTQTPSHQVTQMGQEVILRCVPISNHLYFYWYRQILGQKVEFLVSFYNNEISEKSEIFDDQFSVERPDGSNFTLKIRSTKLEDSAMYFCASREQGAEGEKLFFGSGTQLSVL.

This clone was recorded once. The genes are TRBV13 and TRBJ2-1, with TRBD2 identical over 7 bases. CDR3 length equals 16 residues. Germline CDR1 and CDR2: PRHDT and FYEKMQ (reference sequence). Losses at the gene ends were 5 bases for V and 10 bases for J; bases not matched to a gene: 17. The CDR3 protein is CASSRPGLRGRREQFF. The CDR3 region has the DNA TGTGCCAGCAGCCGTCCCGGACTGCGGGGGAGACGAGAGCAGTTCTTC.